This entry lists 6 T cell receptor beta chains sequenced from one sample in a study of cytomegalovirus exposure and HLA in healthy donors. Primers for the PCR totalled 60 Vbeta and 13 Jbeta. The protocol was immunoSEQ multiplex PCR, while the TCRdb copy is restricted to in-frame clones and leaves out a portion. The repertoire holds 110,000 to 150,000 clones, with over 60% as singletons. The sequenced sample was PBMCs. The receptors come from a man aged 40-49 years in good health and CMV-seronegative.

This clone was recorded once. This chain uses TRBV6-4 with TRBJ2-1, with 7 bases fitting TRBD1. CDR1 is MRHNA, CDR2 SNTAGT, per germline. The CDR3 has 18 amino acids. The V and J ends lost 5 bases and 4 bases, in that order; junction bases with no gene match: 17. CDR3: CASSYSGNPGQRYNEQFF. The CDR3 bases are TGTGCCAGCAGTTATAGTGGCAATCCGGGACAGAGATACAATGAGCAGTTCTTC.

The rearrangement links TRBV15 to TRBJ2-1; TRBD2 matches 10 bases. The CDR3 sequence is 15 residues long. The germline V gene encodes CDR1 LNHNV and CDR2 YYDKDF (reference sequence). The V gene end was trimmed by 1 base and the J gene end by 6 bases; junction bases not matched to a gene: 3. The CDR3 reads CATSRGTSGTNEQFF. The CDR3 coding sequence is TGTGCCACCAGCAGAGGGACTAGCGGTACCAATGAGCAGTTCTTC.

The chain uses TRBV27 and TRBJ2-3; weak D call: TRBD2 (5 bases). Trimming took 10 bases from V and 2 from J, leaving 13 bases between them. The CDR3 spans 13 residues. CDR1 and CDR2 (germline): MNHEY, SMNVEV (reference sequence). The CDR3 sequence: CATSWRHTDTQYF. The CDR3 nucleotides are TGTGCCACTTCGTGGAGGCACACAGATACGCAGTATTTT.

The gene calls are TRBV6-5 and TRBJ1-2; D unresolved. V was shortened by 0 bases and J by 0 bases, with 8 bases between the two germline ends. The germline gives CDR1 MNHEY, CDR2 SVGAGI. The CDR3 is 15 residues long. CDR3 protein: CASSYSGRPNYGYTF. The CDR3 DNA reads as TGTGCCAGCAGTTACTCTGGGAGACCTAACTATGGCTACACCTTC.

The genes are TRBV9 and TRBJ2-2, with D possibly matching TRBD1 (6 bases). Germline values: CDR1 SGDLS, CDR2 YYNGEE. The CDR3 spans 17 residues. Trimming shortened V by 0 bases and J by 3 bases, and 15 bases separated the two germline ends. Here the CDR3 reads CASSVVGGTPYTGELFF. CDR3 nucleotide sequence: TGTGCCAGCAGCGTAGTTGGGGGCACCCCCTACACCGGGGAGCTGTTTTTT.

This clone was observed a few times. One end of the junction is discordant with germline, which a read error may explain. This chain links TRBV6-5 with TRBJ1-2; D remains unclear. This CDR3 comprises 11 residues. In germline, CDR1 is MNHEY, CDR2 SVGAGI. CDR3 loop: CASTQGGGYPF. The CDR3 coding sequence is TGTGCCAGCACCCAAGGAGGAGGCTACCCCTTC.